A selection of T cell receptor beta chains follows, all from one sample in a study of blood T cell repertoires in COVID-19. The table came from immunoSEQ multiplex PCR; TCRdb's copy has only in-frame clones and leaves some out. Of roughly 97,000 clones in the sample, approximately 80% are singletons; the top ten hold roughly a tenth. The sequencing input was peripheral blood. Receptors were obtained from a man aged 70 or older with acute or convalescent COVID-19. Both conserved end residues are part of each CDR3. The D gene is left open where the match is weak. The size entry is marked missing in some rows and otherwise reads once, few, many or a size class.

TRBV3-1/TRBV3-2,.,TRBJ1-3,.,CASSQKGSTGNTIYF,TGTGCCAGCAGCCAAAAAGGGAGTACTGGAAACACCATATATTTT
TRBV14,.,TRBJ2-6,.,CASSQVGAGANVLTF,TGTGCCAGCAGCCAAGTGGGGGCGGGGGCCAACGTCCTGACTTTC
TRBV7-9,.,TRBJ2-7,.,CASSRTGVVSYEQYF,TGTGCCAGCAGCAGAACCGGGGTCGTATCTTACGAGCAGTACTTC
TRBV18,.,TRBJ2-1,.,CASSPNLNQAFGEQFF,TGTGCCAGCTCACCCAATCTGAACCAGGCCTTTGGTGAGCAGTTCTTC
TRBV18,.,TRBJ2-2,.,CASSPGGVNTGELFF,TGTGCCAGCTCACCCGGCGGGGTGAACACCGGGGAGCTGTTTTTT
TRBV5-5,.,TRBJ2-3,TRBD2,CASSLLAGSTDTQYF,TGTGCCAGCAGCTTGCTAGCGGGTAGCACAGATACGCAGTATTTT
TRBV30,.,TRBJ1-4,TRBD1,CAWRTGGSSEKLFF,TGTGCCTGGCGTACAGGGGGCAGTAGTGAAAAACTGTTTTTT
TRBV27,.,TRBJ1-4,.,CATGARGNEKLFF,TGTGCCACTGGCGCTAGGGGTAATGAAAAACTGTTTTTT
TRBV27,.,TRBJ2-4,.,CASSLWGGTSNQWAKNIQYF,TGTGCCAGCAGTTTATGGGGCGGGACCTCTAACCAGTGGGCCAAAAACATTCAGTACTTC
TRBV2,once,TRBJ2-7,.,CASREGGLGSILGGHEQYF,TGTGCCAGTCGGGAAGGTGGCCTTGGCTCGATTCTTGGGGGCCACGAGCAGTACTTC
TRBV6-5,.,TRBJ1-1,.,CASIARPNTEAFF,TGTGCCAGCATAGCTCGGCCAAACACTGAAGCTTTCTTT
TRBV9,.,TRBJ2-2,.,CASSSRSQDTGELFF,TGTGCCAGCAGCTCCAGAAGTCAGGACACCGGGGAGCTGTTTTTT
TRBV4-1,.,TRBJ1-2,.,CASSSTGVDYGYTF,TGCGCCAGCAGCAGCACAGGAGTAGACTATGGCTACACCTTC
TRBV5-5,few,TRBJ1-2,TRBD1,CASSLEDRVRVGYTF,TGTGCCAGCAGCTTGGAGGACAGGGTGAGGGTTGGCTACACCTTC
TRBV2,.,TRBJ1-4,.,CASKLGDSDEKLFF,TGTGCCAGCAAATTAGGGGACTCTGATGAAAAACTGTTTTTT
TRBV15,.,TRBJ1-1,TRBD1,CATSTRTGLNTEAFF,TGTGCCACCAGCACCAGGACAGGGCTGAACACTGAAGCTTTCTTT
TRBV30,.,TRBJ2-3,.,CAWSSGVDTQYF,TGTGCCTGGAGTTCAGGGGTGGATACGCAGTATTTT
TRBV7-8,few,TRBJ2-5,.,CASSVQLSRGQQETQYF,TGTGCCAGCAGCGTCCAGTTGAGTAGGGGACAACAAGAGACCCAGTACTTC
TRBV6-4,.,TRBJ2-1,.,CASSATGVHNEQFF,TGTGCCAGCAGTGCGACAGGTGTCCACAATGAGCAGTTCTTC
TRBV2,.,TRBJ1-5,TRBD1,CASKGQGDQPQHF,TGTGCCAGCAAAGGACAGGGCGATCAGCCCCAGCATTTT
TRBV5-6,.,TRBJ2-1,.,CASSPLAGGGPWANEQFF,TGTGCCAGCAGCCCCCTTGCGGGTGGCGGGCCCTGGGCAAATGAGCAGTTCTTC